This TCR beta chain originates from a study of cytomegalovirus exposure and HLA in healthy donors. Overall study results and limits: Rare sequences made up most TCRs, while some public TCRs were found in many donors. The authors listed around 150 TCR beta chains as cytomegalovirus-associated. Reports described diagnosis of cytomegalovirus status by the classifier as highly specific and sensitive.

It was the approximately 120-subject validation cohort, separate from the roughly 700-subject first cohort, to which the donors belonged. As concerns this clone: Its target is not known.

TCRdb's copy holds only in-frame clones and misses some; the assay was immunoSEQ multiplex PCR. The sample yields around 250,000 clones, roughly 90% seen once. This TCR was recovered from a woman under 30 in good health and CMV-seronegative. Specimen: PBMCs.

The CDR3: CAWSVLGQPKETQYF. In DNA, the CDR3 is TGTGCCTGGAGTGTACTAGGACAGCCGAAAGAGACCCAGTACTTC. This rearrangement joins TRBV30 to TRBJ2-5, with D perhaps matching TRBD1 (6 bases). Germline loops: CDR1 GTSNPN, CDR2 SVGIG (reference sequence). The CDR3 has 15 amino acids. V was cut by 0 bases and J by 3 bases, with 14 bases left in between.